One sample yielded the 5 T cell receptor beta chains listed below, sequenced in a study of T cell repertoires in cytomegalovirus infection. TCRdb used MiXCR to reprocess the reads, holding one entry per CDR3 protein. This table has about 340,000 distinct CDR3 sequences, roughly 28% appearing once. The antigens of these receptors remain unknown. The starting material was cultured PBMCs, obtained from culture after CMV antigen stimulation. These receptors all come from a human donor in good health (CMV status not recorded). Some clones in this sample may be carry-over from other donors' samples.

This clonotype showed up just a few times. The V call is TRBV7-2, the J call TRBJ1-5, with D tentatively TRBD1 (6 bases). CDR1 SGHTA and CDR2 FQGNSA come from the germline V gene. V lost 5 bases and J lost 10, with 12 bases in between. The CDR3 spans 12 residues. This chain's CDR3 is CASSRDIQPQHF. The CDR3 DNA is TGTGCCAGCAGCCGGGACATTCAACCCCAGCATTTT.

The V call is TRBV4-2, the J call TRBJ1-2; D is uncertain. The CDR3 sequence is 12 residues long. V was cut by 0 bases and J by 6 bases, with 5 bases left in between. CDR1 and CDR2 from the germline V gene are LGHNA and YNFKEQ. In DNA, the CDR3 is TGTGCCAGCAGCCAAGAGGGCGATGGCTACACCTTC. It is translated as CASSQEGDGYTF.

This clonotype was picked up a small number of times. J is TRBJ1-5 and V is TRBV12-3 or TRBV12-4; tentatively, D is TRBD1 (6 bases). The V gene lost 3 bases and the J gene lost 1 base, with 10 bases spanning the gap. This CDR3 spans 15 amino acids. The CDR3 is CASSFRGASNQPQHF. CDR3 DNA: TGTGCCAGCAGTTTTCGGGGGGCAAGCAATCAGCCCCAGCATTTT.

The rearrangement links TRBV27 to TRBJ1-5; D is unclear. This CDR3 has 17 residues. V lost 6 bases to trimming and J lost 2 bases, with 20 bases between them. The V gene's germline CDR1 is MNHEY and CDR2 SMNVEV (reference sequence). The CDR3 region is CASRPNGWGWGNQPQHF. The CDR3 region has the DNA TGTGCCAGCAGACCAAACGGCTGGGGTTGGGGCAATCAGCCCCAGCATTTT.

This clonotype was seen more than once but under ten times. V is TRBV11-2 and J is TRBJ2-6; D is undetermined. V lost 3 bases and J lost 0, with 9 bases in between. This CDR3 is built from 16 residues. Per the germline V gene, CDR1 is SGHAT and CDR2 is FQNNGV. CDR3 residues: CASSLGRYSGANVLTF. The CDR3 bases are TGTGCCAGCAGCTTGGGTCGCTACTCTGGGGCCAACGTCCTGACTTTC.